This T cell receptor (beta chain) is drawn from a study of cytomegalovirus exposure and HLA in healthy donors. Findings of the study overall: For TCR beta chains, V- and J-gene trimming was later linked to a missense DCLRE1C variant. Researchers counted around 180 TCR beta chains as cytomegalovirus-associated. Some V segments, TRBV6-2 and TRBV6-3 among them, were indistinguishable and were therefore excluded. What a later analysis showed was that several of the most significant clusters appeared linked to common viral pathogens.

Regarding this clone: Its antigen remains unknown. Sequence at one end of the junction differs from germline and may be a read error.

The primer mix had 60 Vbeta and 13 Jbeta primers. Repertoires were generated with immunoSEQ multiplex PCR, while TCRdb's copy carries only in-frame clones and drops some. The sample data list about 140,000 clones. Per the germline V gene, CDR1 is SQVTM and CDR2 is ANQGSEA. This CDR3 is 12 amino acids long. Material for sequencing was PBMCs. The rearrangement joins TRBV29-1 to TRBJ1-5; 7 bases fit TRBD1. This TCR came from a woman aged 18-35 years in good health and CMV-seronegative. CDR3 nucleotides: TGCAGCGACGAATCCTCGACAGGGCCCTTGTATTTT. Amino acid sequence: CSDESSTGPLYF.